This T cell receptor beta chain was identified during a study of blood T cell repertoires in COVID-19. Original data processing: Using reference gene primer amplification, nucleated cell counts were estimated. TCRdb's copy holds only in-frame clones and misses some; the assay was immunoSEQ multiplex PCR. The D gene and trimming were derived from the DNA, and the V and J assignments and clone size from that table. The sample comprises 150,000 to 200,000 clones, roughly 80% of which are singletons, and around 5.2% rests with the top ten. Trimming shortened V by 2 bases and J by 2 bases, and 7 bases separated the two germline ends. The CDR3 extends over 13 amino acids. Germline V gene data show CDR1 as SGHRS and CDR2 as YFSETQ.

Sequenced input: PBMCs or T cells enriched from blood (not recorded which). This clonotype originated in a woman aged 55-70 years with acute COVID-19. V gene TRBV5-1 combines with J gene TRBJ1-2; D not resolved. The DNA of the CDR3 is TGCGCCAGCAGCTTAGGAGAAAACTATGGCTACACCTTC. It codes for CASSLGENYGYTF.